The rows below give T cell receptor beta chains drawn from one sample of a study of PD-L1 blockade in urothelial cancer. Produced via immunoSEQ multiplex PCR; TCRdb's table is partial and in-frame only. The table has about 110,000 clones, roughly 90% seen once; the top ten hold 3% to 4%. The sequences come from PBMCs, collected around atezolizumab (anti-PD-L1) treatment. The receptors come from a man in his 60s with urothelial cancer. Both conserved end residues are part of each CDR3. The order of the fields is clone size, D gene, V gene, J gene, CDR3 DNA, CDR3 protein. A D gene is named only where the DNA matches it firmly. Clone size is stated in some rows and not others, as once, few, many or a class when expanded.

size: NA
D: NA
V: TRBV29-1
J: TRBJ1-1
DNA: TGCAGCGTTGAAAATCCGGAGGAAAGTTGGAACACTGAAGCTTTCTTT
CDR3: CSVENPEESWNTEAFF

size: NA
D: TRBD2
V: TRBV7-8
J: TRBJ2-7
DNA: TGTGCCAGCAGCCCGCTAGCGGGAGGGCCGGGCGAGCAGTACTTC
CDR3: CASSPLAGGPGEQYF

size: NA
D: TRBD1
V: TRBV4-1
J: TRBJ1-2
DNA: TGCGCCAGCAGCCAAACAGCGATCAGGGGGCCTAACTATGGCTACACCTTC
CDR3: CASSQTAIRGPNYGYTF

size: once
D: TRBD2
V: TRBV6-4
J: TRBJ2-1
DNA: TGTGCCAGCAGAGGCCAGGCAGCGGGAGGGTACAATGAGCAGTTCTTC
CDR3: CASRGQAAGGYNEQFF

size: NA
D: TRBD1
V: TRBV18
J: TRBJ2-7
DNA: TGTGCCAGCTCTCTAACCTCTGACAGGGGGTCCTACGAGCAGTACTTC
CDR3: CASSLTSDRGSYEQYF

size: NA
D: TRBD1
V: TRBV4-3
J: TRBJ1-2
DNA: TGCGCCAGCAAGGGACAGGACAGGGACGAGGAAAAGAGAGATGGCTACACCTTC
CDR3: CASKGQDRDEEKRDGYTF

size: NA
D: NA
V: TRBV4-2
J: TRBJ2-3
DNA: TGTGCCAGCAGCCTACTCGAGGGATTTCAAGATACGCAGTATTTT
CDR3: CASSLLEGFQDTQYF

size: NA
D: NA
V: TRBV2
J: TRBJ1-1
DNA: TGTGCCAGCAGTGGCCAGTCGGGAAGAATGAACACTGAAGCTTTCTTT
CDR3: CASSGQSGRMNTEAFF

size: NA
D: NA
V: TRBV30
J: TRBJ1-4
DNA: TGTGCCCGAGGGTCTAAAGCTAATGAAAAACTGTTTTTT
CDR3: CARGSKANEKLFF

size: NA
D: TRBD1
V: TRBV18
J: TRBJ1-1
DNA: TGTGCCAGCTCACCACAGATGGGACAGGGTGATGAAGCTTTCTTT
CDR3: CASSPQMGQGDEAFF

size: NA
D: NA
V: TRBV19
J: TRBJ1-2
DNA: TGTGCCAGTGTCTATAACGGTCGCTATGGCTATGGCTACACCTTC
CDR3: CASVYNGRYGYGYTF

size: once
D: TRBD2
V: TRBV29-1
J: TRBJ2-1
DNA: TGCAGCGTTGTTGCGACTAGCGGGAGGATAAATGAGCAGTTCTTC
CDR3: CSVVATSGRINEQFF

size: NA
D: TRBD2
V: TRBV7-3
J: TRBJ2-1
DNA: TGTGCCAGCAGCCCCGGGACTAGTTACAATGAGCAGTTCTTC
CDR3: CASSPGTSYNEQFF

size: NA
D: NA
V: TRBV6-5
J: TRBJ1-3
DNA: TGTGCCAGCAGTTACTCCGAGGGCTCTGGAAACACCATATATTTT
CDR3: CASSYSEGSGNTIYF

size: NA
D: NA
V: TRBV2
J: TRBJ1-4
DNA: TGTGCCAGCAGTTTCGAGGGAGCAACTAATGAAAAACTGTTTTTT
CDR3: CASSFEGATNEKLFF

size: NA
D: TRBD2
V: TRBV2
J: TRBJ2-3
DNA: TGTGCCAGCAGTGAAGCGCGAACTAGCGGGGGGGCAGATACGCAGTATTTT
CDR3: CASSEARTSGGADTQYF

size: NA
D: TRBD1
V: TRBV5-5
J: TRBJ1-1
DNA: TGTGCCAGCAGATTGGACAGGGCGGGCACTGAAGCTTTCTTT
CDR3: CASRLDRAGTEAFF

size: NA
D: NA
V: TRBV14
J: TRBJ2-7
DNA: TGTGCCAGCAGCCCTAGGGCGGGGTTCGGGCTGGAGCAGTACTTC
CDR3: CASSPRAGFGLEQYF

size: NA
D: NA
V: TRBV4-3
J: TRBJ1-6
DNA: TGCGCCAGCAGCCAAAAAACACAGAATTCACCCCTCCACTTT
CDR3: CASSQKTQNSPLHF

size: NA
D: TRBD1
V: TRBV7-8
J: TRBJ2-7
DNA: TGTGCCAGCAGCCGCCGACAGGGCCCCTACGAGCAGTACTTC
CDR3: CASSRRQGPYEQYF

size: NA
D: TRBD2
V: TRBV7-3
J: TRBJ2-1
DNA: TGTGCCAGCGCCTCCGGAGCGGGAGACAATGAGCAGTTCTTC
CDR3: CASASGAGDNEQFF

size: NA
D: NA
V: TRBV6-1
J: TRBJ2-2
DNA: TGTGCCAGCAGTGCGAAGGGAGATGGGGAGCTGTTTTTT
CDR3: CASSAKGDGELFF

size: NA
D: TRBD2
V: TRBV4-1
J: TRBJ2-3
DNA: TGCGCCAGCAGTCCCGGCGGGCGGGGGGGGACAGATACGCAGTATTTT
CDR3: CASSPGGRGGTDTQYF

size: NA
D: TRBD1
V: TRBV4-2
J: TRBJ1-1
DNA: TGTGCCAGCAGCCAAGTGAAGTGGACAGGGGACGTAGAGTTGAACACTGAAGCTTTCTTT
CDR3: CASSQVKWTGDVELNTEAFF

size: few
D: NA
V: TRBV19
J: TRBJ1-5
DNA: TGTGCCAGTAGTATAGACAGGGAAAGCAATCAGCCCCAGCATTTT
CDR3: CASSIDRESNQPQHF

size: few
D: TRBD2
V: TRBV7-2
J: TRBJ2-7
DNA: TGTGCCAGCAGCTTAGAAGCGGGAGGAGCCTACGAGCAGTACTTC
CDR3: CASSLEAGGAYEQYF

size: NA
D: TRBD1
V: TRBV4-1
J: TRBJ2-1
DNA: TGCGCCAGCAGCCAAGGCCCAGGGGGAGTCTCCTACAATGAGCAGTTCTTC
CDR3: CASSQGPGGVSYNEQFF

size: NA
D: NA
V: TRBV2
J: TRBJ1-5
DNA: TGTGCCAGCAGGAGAGATAGCAATCAGCCCCAGCATTTT
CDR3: CASRRDSNQPQHF

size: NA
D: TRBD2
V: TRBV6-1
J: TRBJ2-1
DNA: TGTGCCAGCAGCCCGACTAGCGGTACCTACAATGAGCAGTTCTTC
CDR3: CASSPTSGTYNEQFF

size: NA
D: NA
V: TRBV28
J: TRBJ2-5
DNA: TGTGCCAGCAGTTTGCGTGAGACCCAGTACTTC
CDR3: CASSLRETQYF

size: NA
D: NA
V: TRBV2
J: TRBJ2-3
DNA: TGTGCCAGCTCCCGTCAAGCGGCGGATACGCAGTATTTT
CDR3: CASSRQAADTQYF

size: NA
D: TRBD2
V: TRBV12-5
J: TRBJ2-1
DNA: TGTGCTAGGGGGGGGGACAATGAGCAGTTCTTC
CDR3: CARGGDNEQFF

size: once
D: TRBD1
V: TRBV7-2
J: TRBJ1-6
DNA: TGTGCCAGCAGCTTCATGGGACAGGACGTACCCCTCCACTTT
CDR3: CASSFMGQDVPLHF